This is a list of T cell receptor beta chains from one sample in a study of technical replicates of blood from a handful of donors. The table came from immunoSEQ multiplex PCR; TCRdb's copy has only in-frame clones and leaves some out. The table records about 97,000 clones, over 85% of them present only once. The specimen sequenced was T cells isolated from PBMCs. Source of these receptors: a human donor in good health. CDR3s include the opening cysteine and the closing phenylalanine or tryptophan. A D gene is named only where the DNA matches it firmly. Clone size is given for some rows only: seen once, a few or many times, or a class if the clone is expanded.

j_gene	d_gene	v_gene	abundance	CDR3aa	CDR3nt
TRBJ2-7	NA	TRBV20-1	NA	CSARDGRKQYF	TGCAGTGCTAGAGATGGCAGGAAGCAGTACTTC
TRBJ2-1	NA	TRBV7-9	NA	CASSLAADNEQFF	TGTGCCAGCAGCTTAGCAGCGGACAATGAGCAGTTCTTC
TRBJ1-4	TRBD1	TRBV18	NA	CASSPGQGAIYEKLFF	TGTGCCAGCTCACCCGGACAGGGGGCGATCTATGAAAAACTGTTTTTT
TRBJ2-7	TRBD2	TRBV4-3	once	CASSLRLTGTSGWSYEQYF	TGCGCCAGCAGCCTAAGATTAACCGGGACTAGCGGATGGAGCTACGAGCAGTACTTC
TRBJ2-7	TRBD1	TRBV19	NA	CASTRGPSYEQYF	TGTGCCAGTACGAGGGGGCCGTCCTACGAGCAGTACTTC
TRBJ2-3	TRBD2	TRBV4-3	NA	CASSQGILAGGISDTQYF	TGCGCCAGCAGCCAAGGGATACTAGCGGGAGGAATTTCGGATACGCAGTATTTT
TRBJ2-6	TRBD1	TRBV27	NA	CASGQGAGSGANVLTF	TGTGCCAGCGGACAGGGGGCAGGGTCTGGGGCCAACGTCCTGACTTTC
TRBJ2-3	TRBD2	TRBV27	NA	CASSLSGSLSDTQYF	TGTGCCAGCAGTTTAAGCGGGAGCTTATCAGATACGCAGTATTTT
TRBJ1-1	TRBD1	TRBV5-8	NA	CASSPHRGRNTEAFF	TGTGCCAGCAGTCCCCACAGGGGGCGAAACACTGAAGCTTTCTTT
TRBJ1-4	TRBD1	TRBV4-1	NA	CASSHSGTEGEKLFF	TGCGCCAGCAGCCACTCCGGGACAGAGGGCGAAAAACTGTTTTTT
TRBJ1-2	NA	TRBV28	once	CASRYSDYGYTF	TGTGCCAGCAGGTATTCAGACTATGGCTACACCTTC
TRBJ2-3	TRBD2	TRBV5-1	NA	CASSLAGAGVDTQYF	TGCGCCAGCAGCTTGGCGGGAGCGGGGGTGGATACGCAGTATTTT
TRBJ1-1	NA	TRBV19	NA	CASSIPGHNTEAFF	TGTGCCAGTAGTATACCGGGACATAACACTGAAGCTTTCTTT
TRBJ2-7	TRBD2	TRBV27	NA	CASSSGGRTNEQYF	TGTGCCAGCAGTTCGGGAGGGAGGACGAACGAGCAGTACTTC
TRBJ2-2	NA	TRBV5-1	NA	CASSLLSPNTGELFF	TGCGCCAGCAGCTTGTTATCCCCGAACACCGGGGAGCTGTTTTTT
TRBJ1-5	NA	TRBV7-2	NA	CASSPQGLGSNQPQHF	TGTGCCAGCAGCCCTCAGGGCCTGGGTAGCAATCAGCCCCAGCATTTT
TRBJ1-5	NA	TRBV10-3	NA	CAISEKTATGPQHF	TGTGCCATCAGTGAAAAGACAGCCACTGGGCCCCAGCATTTT
TRBJ1-2	NA	TRBV5-6	NA	CASSLSNSGYGYTF	TGTGCCAGCAGCTTGTCTAACAGTGGCTATGGCTACACCTTC
TRBJ2-1	TRBD2	TRBV7-9	NA	CASSPGTSGIYLGVNEQFF	TGTGCCAGCAGCCCCGGGACTAGCGGGATATATCTGGGGGTCAATGAGCAGTTCTTC
TRBJ2-2	TRBD2	TRBV19	NA	CASSGSQREEGGELFF	TGTGCCAGTAGTGGATCTCAGCGGGAGGAAGGCGGGGAGCTGTTTTTT
TRBJ2-1	NA	TRBV9	NA	CASSVATGTSSYNEQFF	TGTGCCAGCAGCGTTGCAACAGGGACAAGCTCCTACAATGAGCAGTTCTTC
TRBJ2-5	TRBD2	TRBV7-2	NA	CASSLGLAGARETQYF	TGTGCCAGCAGCTTGGGACTAGCGGGAGCGCGGGAGACCCAGTACTTC
TRBJ2-1	TRBD1	TRBV10-3	NA	CAISESGTEFYNEQFF	TGTGCCATCAGTGAGTCCGGGACAGAGTTTTACAATGAGCAGTTCTTC
TRBJ1-1	NA	TRBV28	NA	CASSFQIPIMNTEAFF	TGTGCCAGCAGTTTCCAAATCCCTATCATGAACACTGAAGCTTTCTTT
TRBJ2-7	NA	TRBV6-5	NA	CASSYAGASYEQYF	TGTGCCAGCAGTTACGCGGGGGCTTCCTACGAGCAGTACTTC
TRBJ1-1	NA	TRBV30	once	CARTVNTEAFF	TGTGCCCGAACGGTGAACACTGAAGCTTTCTTT
TRBJ1-5	NA	TRBV19	NA	CASSGRGDHQPQHF	TGTGCCAGTAGTGGGAGGGGGGATCATCAGCCCCAGCATTTT
TRBJ2-2	NA	TRBV27	NA	CASRTLMGRPTGELFF	TGTGCCAGCAGAACCTTGATGGGCAGACCCACCGGGGAGCTGTTTTTT
TRBJ2-5	NA	TRBV6-5	NA	CASNRVETQYF	TGTGCCAGCAACAGGGTGGAGACCCAGTACTTC
TRBJ2-2	TRBD2	TRBV9	NA	CASSVGLAGTGELFF	TGTGCCAGCAGCGTAGGACTAGCTGGCACCGGGGAGCTGTTTTTT
TRBJ2-7	NA	TRBV28	NA	CASRPQGTYEQYF	TGTGCCAGCAGACCTCAGGGGACATACGAGCAGTACTTC
TRBJ2-3	TRBD2	TRBV4-2	NA	CASSQVGAGWADTQYF	TGTGCCAGCAGCCAAGTAGGAGCGGGATGGGCAGATACGCAGTATTTT
TRBJ1-4	NA	TRBV10-3	NA	CAISEGRVATNEKLFF	TGTGCCATCAGTGAGGGGCGGGTGGCAACTAATGAAAAACTGTTTTTT
TRBJ1-5	NA	TRBV4-1	NA	CASSQGQGASNQPQHF	TGCGCCAGCAGCCAAGGTCAAGGGGCCAGCAATCAGCCCCAGCATTTT
TRBJ2-7	NA	TRBV28	NA	CASSHYYEQYF	TGTGCCAGCAGTCACTACTACGAGCAGTACTTC
TRBJ2-1	TRBD2	TRBV7-9	NA	CASSLGTSGYNEQFF	TGTGCCAGCAGCTTAGGGACTAGCGGCTACAATGAGCAGTTCTTC
TRBJ2-3	NA	TRBV27	NA	CASSSRGSTDTQYF	TGTGCCAGCAGCTCCCGGGGATCCACAGATACGCAGTATTTT
TRBJ2-1	TRBD1	TRBV7-3	NA	CASSLTGTAFYSEQFF	TGTGCCAGCAGCTTAACGGGGACAGCCTTCTACAGTGAGCAGTTCTTC
TRBJ1-5	TRBD1	TRBV11-2	once	CASRLTGGPNQPQHF	TGTGCCAGCAGACTTACAGGGGGACCAAATCAGCCCCAGCATTTT
TRBJ2-7	NA	TRBV11-2	NA	CASSLNHGYTSYEQYF	TGTGCCAGCAGCTTAAATCACGGGTACACCTCCTACGAGCAGTACTTC